Presented here are 7 T cell receptor beta chains from one specimen sequenced in a study of blood T cell repertoires in COVID-19 (TCRdb year 2020). The library was made by the immunoSEQ multiplex PCR assay. TCRdb mirrors the immuneACCESS table, restricted to in-frame sequences. Some clones are absent from its copies; in checked studies, under half trace to an unresolved V gene, and the reason for the others is unknown. For this sample there are more than 150,000 clones; roughly 79% appear just once. Approximately 15% of the sample lies in the top ten. Input material: peripheral blood. The source is a man between 60 and 75 years old with active or convalescent COVID-19.

CDR3: CMVGTANTGELFF. CDR3 in DNA: TGCATGGTCGGGACAGCGAACACCGGGGAGCTGTTTTTT. J is TRBJ2-2 and V is TRBV29-1; TRBD1 aligns across 7 bases. The CDR3 runs 13 residues. Germline V lookup: CDR1 SQVTM, CDR2 ANQGSEA.

The chain uses TRBV7-6 and TRBJ2-7, with TRBD2 as a possible D gene (5 bases). CDR3 size: 15 residues. From germline, CDR1 is SGHVS and CDR2 FNYEAQ. V shed 5 bases and J shed 3 bases, with 17 bases lying between them. CDR3 sequence (DNA): TGTGCCAGCAGCCCCGGCCCCACTGAGGGCTACGAGCAGTACTTC. Its protein product is CASSPGPTEGYEQYF.

This clone was seen a handful of times. The J gene is TRBJ2-3, the V gene TRBV5-1; TRBD2 matches 7 bases. The junction had 7 bases not matched to a gene; V was cut back by 3 bases and J by 3 bases. Germline CDR1 and CDR2: SGHRS and YFSETQ. The CDR3 length is 15 residues. The CDR3 sequence: CASSSLVGRTDTQYF. CDR3 nucleotide sequence: TGCGCCAGCAGCTCCCTCGTCGGGAGGACAGATACGCAGTATTTT.

The genes are TRBV18 and TRBJ2-2; no definite D call. Germline values: CDR1 KGHSH, CDR2 LQKENI. The CDR3 length is 14 residues. Trimming removed 3 bases from V and 7 bases from J, with 12 bases in between. The DNA for the CDR3 is TGTGCCAGCTCACCGGAGACTCCCGGCGGGGAGCTGTTTTTT. It codes for CASSPETPGGELFF.

V gene TRBV4-2 combines with J gene TRBJ1-6; no definite D call. This CDR3 region has 14 residues. Looked up from germline, CDR1 is LGHNA and CDR2 is YNFKEQ. Deletions cut 0 bases from V and 9 bases from J, with 9 bases between. CDR3 loop: CASSQDSNSSPLHF. Here the CDR3 DNA reads TGTGCCAGCAGCCAAGATTCGAACAGTTCACCCCTCCACTTT.

The chain is built from TRBV19 and TRBJ1-5; D unresolved. Germline V lookup: CDR1 LNHDA, CDR2 SQIVND (reference sequence). Trimming left V 3 bases short and J 0 bases short, with 15 bases between. The CDR3 has 17 amino acids. CDR3 nucleotide sequence: TGTGCCAGTAGTATTTACAGCTACGATTATAGCAATCAGCCCCAGCATTTT. This encodes CASSIYSYDYSNQPQHF. The full variable domain, with the rest looked up from reference TRBV19 and TRBJ1-5, is DGGITQSPKYLFRKEGQNVTLSCEQNLNHDAMYWYRQDPGQGLRLIYYSQIVNDFQKGDIAEGYSVSREKKESFPLTVTSAQKNPTAFYLCASSIYSYDYSNQPQHFGDGTRLSIL.

The rearrangement joins TRBV7-9 to TRBJ2-2; 13 positions agree with TRBD2. After removal of 5 bases from V and 5 bases from J, the junction contained 5 bases not matched to a gene. CDR1 SEHNR and CDR2 FQNEAQ come from the germline V gene (reference sequence). This CDR3 region has 16 residues. CDR3 loop: CASSRTSGRTTGELFF. CDR3 DNA sequence: TGTGCCAGCAGCCGGACTAGCGGGAGAACTACCGGGGAGCTGTTTTTT.